The subject of this entry is one TCR beta chain. Its target is unknown. These data are taken from a study of cytomegalovirus exposure and HLA in healthy donors. 13 Jbeta primers and 60 Vbeta primers were used for the PCR. Sequencing was performed with immunoSEQ multiplex PCR; in TCRdb, only in-frame clones are kept and a portion is missing. Of 98,000 or so clones in the sample, over 65% are singletons; the top ten hold around 15%. This CDR3 has 18 residues. V lost 1 base to trimming and J lost 1 base; unmatched junction nucleotides: 7. The germline CDR1 and CDR2 sequences are SGHDT and YYEEEE. The study, taken as a whole, reports: There were several of the most significant clusters that appeared linked to common viral pathogens in a later analysis. Presence/absence analysis assumed near-uniform sequencing depth across donors.

This chain uses TRBV5-6 with TRBJ2-6, with 8 bases matching TRBD1. The receptor was derived from a man aged 60-69 years in good health and CMV-seropositive. Sequences were obtained from PBMCs. Here the CDR3 DNA reads TGTGCCAGCAGCTTGAGGACAGGGATGGTATCTGGGGCCAACGTCCTGACTTTC. As protein: CASSLRTGMVSGANVLTF.